What follows are 16 T cell receptor beta chains derived from one specimen sequenced in a study of T cells after posttransplantation cyclophosphamide. The data were produced by immunoSEQ multiplex PCR, yet TCRdb's version contains in-frame clones alone and is incomplete. The profile covers 13,000 or so clones, none occurring a single time. What was sequenced was PBMCs. The receptors were gathered from a middle-aged woman in good health, CMV-negative, and a related stem cell transplant donor.

This clone occurred a few times. The V gene is TRBV18, the J gene TRBJ2-5; no definite D call. Trimming shortened V by 3 bases and J by 5 bases, and 10 bases separated the two germline ends. Per the germline V gene, CDR1 is KGHSH and CDR2 is LQKENI. The CDR3 has 13 residues. The CDR3 DNA follows: TGTGCCAGCTCACCCAGGCAGTCGGAGACCCAGTACTTC. Its protein is CASSPRQSETQYF.

This clone was found many times. V and J are TRBV6-2 or TRBV6-3 and TRBJ2-7; the match to TRBD1 covers 7 bases. Germline V gene data show CDR1 as MNHEY and CDR2 as SVGEGT. The V and J ends lost 8 bases and 7 bases, in that order; junction bases with no gene match: 11. The CDR3 loop spans 13 amino acids. The DNA of the CDR3 is TGTGCCAGCGACCCCCAGGGGGTAGGAGAGCAGTACTTC. As protein: CASDPQGVGEQYF.

This clone came up many times. The gene calls are TRBV4-1 and TRBJ2-7, with 13 bases identical to TRBD2. This CDR3 is 16 amino acids long. The V and J ends lost 3 bases and 5 bases, in that order; junction bases with no gene match: 7. CDR1 and CDR2 (germline): MGHRA, YSYEKL. The DNA for the CDR3 is TGCGCCAGCAGCCAGGAACTAGCGGGGGGGCCCCACGAGCAGTACTTC. This encodes CASSQELAGGPHEQYF.

Ten or more counts support this clone. The chain has TRBV12-3 or TRBV12-4 and TRBJ2-7; perhaps TRBD2 as D (6 bases). The V end lost 6 bases, the J end lost 5 bases, and 11 bases lay between the germline ends. This CDR3 has 12 residues. The CDR3 sequence: CASSPGEDEQYF. As DNA, the CDR3 is TGTGCCAGCAGCCCGGGGGAGGACGAGCAGTACTTC.

At least ten counts were recorded for this clone. The chain joins TRBV11-2 to TRBJ2-5, with 8 nucleotides matching TRBD1. V trimming: 3 bases; J trimming: 5 bases; junction bases outside the gene matches: 14. This CDR3 is 17 amino acids long. Germline CDR1 is SGHAT and CDR2 is FQNNGV. The CDR3 here is CASSFGTGPGGMETQYF. In DNA form, the CDR3 reads TGTGCCAGCAGCTTTGGAACGGGGCCAGGGGGCATGGAGACCCAGTACTTC.

The sample holds many counts of this clone. The chain links TRBV24-1 to TRBJ2-5; 8 positions match TRBD2. CDR1 and CDR2 from the germline V gene are KGHDR and SFDVKD. Unmatched junction bases numbered 12, after V lost 5 bases and J lost 2 bases. The CDR3 covers 17 residues. The CDR3 loop is CATSASTGGGSQETQYF. The CDR3, as DNA: TGTGCCACCAGTGCCTCGACGGGGGGGGGCTCGCAAGAGACCCAGTACTTC.

This clone has at least ten counts. The chain couples TRBV7-9 to TRBJ1-2; 9 bases line up with TRBD1. The CDR3 loop spans 16 amino acids. Germline CDR1 SEHNR, CDR2 FQNEAQ (reference sequence). The V and J ends lost 4 bases and 0 bases, in that order; junction bases with no gene match: 6. CDR3 nucleotide sequence: TGTGCCAGCAGCTCGGGGGGGGACAGGGCTAACTATGGCTACACCTTC. Its protein product is CASSSGGDRANYGYTF.

This clone was detected many times. The J gene is TRBJ2-7, the V gene TRBV19; TRBD1 matches at 10 bases. Per the germline V gene, CDR1 is LNHDA and CDR2 is SQIVND (reference sequence). The V segment lost 7 bases and the J segment 2 bases; nucleotides outside the gene matches: 2. The CDR3 spans 13 residues. CDR3 region: CASKGTGAYEQYF. In DNA, the CDR3 is TGTGCCAGTAAGGGGACAGGGGCCTACGAGCAGTACTTC. Together with reference TRBV19 and TRBJ2-7, the CDR3 gives the full variable domain: DGGITQSPKYLFRKEGQNVTLSCEQNLNHDAMYWYRQDPGQGLRLIYYSQIVNDFQKGDIAEGYSVSREKKESFPLTVTSAQKNPTAFYLCASKGTGAYEQYFGPGTRLTVT.

This clone was detected many times. This chain links TRBV28 with TRBJ2-7; the match to TRBD1 covers 7 bases. Per germline, CDR1 MDHEN and CDR2 SYDVKM. CDR3 length: 15 residues. V shed 8 bases, J shed 7 bases, and the junction held 17 bases outside the gene matches. The DNA for the CDR3 is TGTGCCAGCCGACCATCCGGGACAGAGTCGAGGGAGCAGTACTTC. This translates into CASRPSGTESREQYF.

The sample holds many counts of this clone. The chain joins TRBV12-3 or TRBV12-4 to TRBJ1-2; D is unclear. The CDR3 is made up of 13 amino acids. Between the trimmed V and J ends, which lost 4 bases and 8 bases, there was a span of 14 bases. This CDR3 reads CASSWRASEGYTF. CDR3 nucleotides: TGTGCCAGCAGTTGGCGGGCATCCGAGGGCTACACCTTC.

This clone was recorded at least ten times. This sequence joins TRBV27 and TRBJ1-1; maybe TRBD1 (5 bases). Germline V lookup: CDR1 MNHEY, CDR2 SMNVEV (reference sequence). The CDR3 has 12 amino acids. V lost 4 bases to trimming and J lost 8 bases, with 11 bases between them. In DNA, the CDR3 is TGTGCCAGCAGTTCCAGGGAGTTGGAAGCTTTCTTT. Its translation: CASSSRELEAFF.

This clone was seen repeatedly, ten times or more. The chain has TRBV5-7 and TRBJ2-7, with D unresolved. TRBV5-7 is given ORF status, its function remaining uncertain. V was trimmed by 3 bases and J by 3 bases, leaving 4 bases between them. The CDR3 has 11 amino acids. The CDR3 DNA reads as TGTGCCAGCAGCTCCCTCTACGAGCAGTACTTC. This codes for CASSSLYEQYF.

Ten or more counts support this clone. V is TRBV2 and J is TRBJ2-3, with D maybe TRBD2 (6 bases). This CDR3 is 11 amino acids long. The germline CDR1 and CDR2 sequences are SNHLY and FYNNEI. V lost 3 bases and J lost 8, with 6 bases in between. The DNA for the CDR3 is TGTGCCAGCAGTGACGGGGGTACGCAGTATTTT. It yields the protein CASSDGGTQYF.

This clone was found many times. This chain links TRBV6-5 with TRBJ2-1; TRBD2 aligns across 10 bases. Germline lookup yields CDR1 MNHEY and CDR2 SVGAGI. The V gene end was trimmed by 6 bases and the J gene end by 10 bases; junction bases not matched to a gene: 6. This CDR3 is 13 amino acids long. The CDR3 reads CASRRTSGDEQFF. The DNA of the CDR3 is TGTGCCAGCAGAAGGACTAGCGGTGACGAGCAGTTCTTC.

This clone was seen ten or more times. The chain uses TRBV19 and TRBJ1-3; weak D call: TRBD1 (6 bases). Trimming took off 5 bases at V and 5 bases at J, with 22 bases between the two ends. The CDR3 loop spans 17 amino acids. Germline CDR1 reads LNHDA; CDR2 reads SQIVND (reference sequence). The CDR3 DNA follows: TGTGCCAGTAGTGCAGGGGCGGCCGGAACCAAGAGAAACACCATATATTTT. Encoded protein: CASSAGAAGTKRNTIYF.

This clone occurred many times. This chain uses TRBV5-1 with TRBJ2-7; 10 bases fit TRBD2. CDR1 SGHRS and CDR2 YFSETQ come from the germline V gene. J was trimmed by 4 bases and V by 0 bases; bases with no gene match: 7. The CDR3 runs 16 residues. CDR3 DNA sequence: TGCGCCAGCAGCTTGGGACTAGCGGGTCCCCAGTACGAGCAGTACTTC. Translated: CASSLGLAGPQYEQYF.